This T cell receptor (beta chain) is drawn from a study of shared clonotypes between healthy human individuals. Study results and limitations: Genetic and exposure-history diversity was limited by the small donor number.

As for this clone: Its antigen is unidentified. This CDR3 is also generated by other DNA sequences in the sample.

The length of the CDR3 is 14 residues. Germline values: CDR1 GTSNPN, CDR2 SVGIG (reference sequence). Between the trimmed V and J ends, which lost 0 bases and 2 bases, there was a span of 10 bases. PCR replicates performed on unsorted PBMC used roughly 300 ng DNA, approximately 30,000 T cell genomes. The team ran DNA from unsorted PBMCs on ten immunoSEQ deep assay plates for sequencing. The table came from immunoSEQ multiplex PCR; TCRdb's copy has only in-frame clones and leaves some out. The data show about 500,000 clones, 75% to 80% seen once. J is TRBJ1-2 and V is TRBV30, with unresolved D. The clonotype was recovered from a woman in her forties in good health. Some clones in this sample may be carry-over from other donors' samples. Sequences were obtained from PBMCs. The CDR3 DNA reads TGTGCCTGGAGTGTACTTGGGGTCAACTATGGCTACACCTTC. This encodes CAWSVLGVNYGYTF.